The TCR beta chain under discussion was sequenced for a study of cytomegalovirus exposure and HLA in healthy donors. The overall study: The Caucasian-associated ancestry cluster held around four fifths of 300 to 450 genotyped donors. Study outcomes and limitations: Across donors, most TCRs were seen rarely, yet some public ones were widespread. Available immune exposure information covered CMV serostatus only.

Points on this clone: Its specificity is unknown.

Trimming left V 7 bases short and J 4 bases short, with 12 bases between. This CDR3 is built from 13 residues. Germline V gives CDR1 SNHLY, CDR2 FYNNEI. 60 Vbeta and 13 Jbeta primers were used in PCR. Profiled with immunoSEQ multiplex PCR; TCRdb holds only in-frame clones, not every one. The sample includes around 200,000 clones, around 83% of them seen just once. This clonotype was sampled from a girl aged 5-17 years in good health and CMV-seronegative. The J gene is TRBJ2-3, the V gene TRBV2, with a possible D match to TRBD1 (6 bases). The sequenced material came from PBMCs. CDR3 sequence: CASTRDRPDTQYF. CDR3 DNA sequence: TGTGCCAGCACTAGAGACAGGCCAGATACGCAGTATTTT.